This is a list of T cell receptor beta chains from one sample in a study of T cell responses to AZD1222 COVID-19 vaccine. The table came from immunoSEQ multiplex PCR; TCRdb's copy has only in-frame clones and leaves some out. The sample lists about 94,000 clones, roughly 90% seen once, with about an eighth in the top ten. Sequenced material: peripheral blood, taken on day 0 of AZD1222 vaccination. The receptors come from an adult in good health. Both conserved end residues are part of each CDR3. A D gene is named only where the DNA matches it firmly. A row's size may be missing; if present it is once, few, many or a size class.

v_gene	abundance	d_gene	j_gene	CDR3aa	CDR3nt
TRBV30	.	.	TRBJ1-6	CAWSVQAGDNSPLHF	TGTGCCTGGAGTGTACAGGCAGGCGATAATTCACCCCTCCACTTT
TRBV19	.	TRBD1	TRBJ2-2	CASSIPTGYGTGELFF	TGTGCCAGTAGTATCCCGACAGGGTACGGCACCGGGGAGCTGTTTTTT
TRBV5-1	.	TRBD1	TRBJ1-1	CASSFTGVDTEAFF	TGCGCCAGCAGCTTCACAGGGGTTGACACTGAAGCTTTCTTT
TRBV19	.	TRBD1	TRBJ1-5	CASSLRGQGSLQPQHF	TGTGCCAGTAGTCTCCGGGGACAGGGGAGTTTGCAGCCCCAGCATTTT
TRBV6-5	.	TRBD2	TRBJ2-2	CASLTSGGNTGELFF	TGTGCCAGCCTTACTAGCGGGGGGAACACCGGGGAGCTGTTTTTT
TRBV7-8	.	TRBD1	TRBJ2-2	CASSSNRGRTGELFF	TGTGCCAGCAGCTCCAACAGGGGGCGCACCGGGGAGCTGTTTTTT
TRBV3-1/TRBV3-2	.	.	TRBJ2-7	CASSQDLGSSYEQYF	TGTGCCAGCAGCCAAGATTTGGGCAGCTCCTACGAGCAGTACTTC
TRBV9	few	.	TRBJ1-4	CASSVLADPNEKLFF	TGTGCCAGCAGCGTGCTGGCGGATCCTAATGAAAAACTGTTTTTT
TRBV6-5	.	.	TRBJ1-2	CASSYAPQTASYGYTF	TGTGCCAGCAGTTACGCCCCCCAGACGGCGTCCTATGGCTACACCTTC
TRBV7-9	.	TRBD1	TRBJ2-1	CASREGTGPHNEQFF	TGTGCCAGCAGGGAAGGGACAGGGCCCCACAATGAGCAGTTCTTC
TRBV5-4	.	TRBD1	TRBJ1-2	CASSSPWDRAYGYTF	TGTGCCAGCAGCTCACCCTGGGACAGGGCCTATGGCTACACCTTC
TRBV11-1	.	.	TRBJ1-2	CASSLQGHYGYTF	TGTGCCAGCAGCCTACAGGGACACTATGGCTACACCTTC
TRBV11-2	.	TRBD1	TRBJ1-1	CASSTAGTERRAFF	TGTGCCAGCAGCACGGCCGGGACAGAAAGGCGAGCTTTCTTT
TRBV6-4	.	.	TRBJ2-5	CASSELSGPQETQYF	TGTGCCAGCAGTGAGTTGTCGGGCCCCCAAGAGACCCAGTACTTC
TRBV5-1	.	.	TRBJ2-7	CASSLDTLSYEQYF	TGCGCCAGCAGCTTGGACACCCTCTCCTACGAGCAGTACTTC
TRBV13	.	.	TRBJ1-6	CASSLGKAWASPLHF	TGTGCCAGCAGCTTAGGCAAGGCTTGGGCTTCACCCCTCCACTTT
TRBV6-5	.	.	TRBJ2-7	CASRWSNEQYF	TGTGCCAGCAGGTGGAGCAACGAGCAGTACTTC
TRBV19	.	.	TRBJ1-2	CASSIEGHYGYTF	TGTGCCAGTAGTATAGAAGGTCACTATGGCTACACCTTC
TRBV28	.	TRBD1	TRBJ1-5	CASSGTGAGNQPQHF	TGTGCCAGCAGCGGGACAGGGGCGGGCAATCAGCCCCAGCATTTT
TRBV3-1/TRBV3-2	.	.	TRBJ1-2	CASSQEGGNGYTF	TGTGCCAGCAGCCAAGAGGGAGGAAATGGCTACACCTTC
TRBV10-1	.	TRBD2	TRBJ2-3	CASTRQGPSGGHRTDTQYF	TGCGCCAGCACCAGACAGGGACCTAGCGGGGGCCACCGCACAGATACGCAGTATTTT
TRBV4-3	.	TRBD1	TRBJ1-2	CASSQDRTGGFYGYTF	TGCGCCAGCAGCCAAGATCGGACAGGGGGTTTCTATGGCTACACCTTC
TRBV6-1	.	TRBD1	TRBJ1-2	CASSDVRTGDDGYTF	TGTGCCAGCAGTGACGTAAGGACAGGGGACGATGGCTACACCTTC
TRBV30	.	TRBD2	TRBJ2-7	CAARAGGTYEQYF	TGTGCCGCGAGAGCGGGGGGGACCTACGAGCAGTACTTC
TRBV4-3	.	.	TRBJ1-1	CASSQRGGLEAFF	TGCGCCAGCAGCCAGCGCGGGGGTTTGGAGGCTTTCTTT
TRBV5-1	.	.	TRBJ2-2	CASSFEGAGTGELFF	TGCGCCAGCAGCTTTGAAGGGGCGGGCACCGGGGAGCTGTTTTTT
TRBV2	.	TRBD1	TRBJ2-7	CASSTGGSYEQYF	TGTGCCAGCAGTACAGGGGGAAGCTACGAGCAGTACTTC
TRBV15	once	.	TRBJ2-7	CATSVNRGGYEQYF	TGTGCCACCAGCGTCAACAGGGGAGGCTACGAGCAGTACTTC
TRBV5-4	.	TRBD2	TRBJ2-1	CASTPGGGLLNEQFF	TGTGCCAGCACCCCCGGGGGGGGACTTCTCAATGAGCAGTTCTTC
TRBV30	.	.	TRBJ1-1	CAWSGGPTGTEAFF	TGTGCCTGGAGTGGGGGACCAACAGGCACTGAAGCTTTCTTT
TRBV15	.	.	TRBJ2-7	CATSTGGQGVGEQYF	TGTGCCACCAGCACGGGGGGCCAGGGGGTAGGCGAGCAGTACTTC
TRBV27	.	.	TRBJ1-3	CASSLSWGGSGNTIYF	TGTGCCAGCAGTTTATCCTGGGGGGGCTCTGGAAACACCATATATTTT
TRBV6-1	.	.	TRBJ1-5	CASRETGLNQPQHF	TGTGCCAGCAGGGAAACAGGGCTCAATCAGCCCCAGCATTTT
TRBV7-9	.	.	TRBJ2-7	CASSPPGRVGGEQYF	TGTGCCAGCAGCCCCCCCGGCAGGGTGGGAGGCGAGCAGTACTTC
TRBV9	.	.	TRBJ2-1	CASSLSFYNEQFF	TGTGCCAGCAGCTTGTCTTTCTACAATGAGCAGTTCTTC
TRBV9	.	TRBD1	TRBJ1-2	CASSVTTGEYTF	TGTGCCAGCAGCGTAACCACAGGGGAGTACACCTTC
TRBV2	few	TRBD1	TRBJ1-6	CASSEDRGLTGLHF	TGTGCCAGCAGTGAAGACAGGGGCCTGACGGGACTCCACTTT
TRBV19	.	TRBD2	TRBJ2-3	CASSSGEGTDTQYF	TGTGCCAGTAGCAGCGGGGAGGGCACAGATACGCAGTATTTT
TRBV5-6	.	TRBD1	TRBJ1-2	CASSWYRGEGYGYTF	TGTGCCAGCAGCTGGTACAGGGGCGAGGGCTATGGCTACACCTTC
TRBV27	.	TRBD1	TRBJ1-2	CASSASGTGDYGYTF	TGTGCCAGCAGCGCCTCCGGGACAGGCGACTATGGCTACACCTTC
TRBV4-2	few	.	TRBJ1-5	CASSQVESLNQPQHF	TGTGCCAGCAGCCAAGTGGAAAGCCTCAATCAGCCCCAGCATTTT
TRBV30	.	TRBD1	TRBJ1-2	CAWTSGGNFNYGYTF	TGTGCCTGGACTTCAGGGGGCAACTTTAACTATGGCTACACCTTC
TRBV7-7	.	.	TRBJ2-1	CASSRALGVNNEQFF	TGTGCCAGCAGCCGGGCACTGGGTGTAAACAATGAGCAGTTCTTC
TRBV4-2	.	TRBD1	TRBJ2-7	CASSQHLGTGANEQYF	TGTGCCAGCAGCCAGCACTTAGGGACAGGGGCAAACGAGCAGTACTTC
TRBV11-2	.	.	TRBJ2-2	CASSLVGTYPGGLFF	TGTGCCAGCAGCTTAGTTGGGACCTACCCTGGGGGGCTGTTTTTT
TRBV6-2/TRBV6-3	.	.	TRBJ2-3	CASSYPDSTDTQYF	TGTGCCAGCAGTTACCCCGACAGCACAGATACGCAGTATTTT
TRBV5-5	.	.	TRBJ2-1	CASSFWEPSSYNEQFF	TGTGCCAGCAGTTTTTGGGAACCCAGCTCCTACAATGAGCAGTTCTTC
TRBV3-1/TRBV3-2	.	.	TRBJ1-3	CASSLSTDGGNTIYF	TGTGCCAGCAGCCTATCCACGGACGGAGGAAACACCATATATTTT
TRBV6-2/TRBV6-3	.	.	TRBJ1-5	CASSYGFRGQPQHF	TGTGCCAGCAGTTACGGATTCAGAGGACAGCCCCAGCATTTT
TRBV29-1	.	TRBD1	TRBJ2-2	CSAGRDRGIGELFF	TGCAGCGCTGGGCGGGACAGGGGAATCGGGGAGCTGTTTTTT
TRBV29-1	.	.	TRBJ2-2	CSAPGTTNTGELFF	TGCAGCGCGCCGGGGACAACGAACACCGGGGAGCTGTTTTTT
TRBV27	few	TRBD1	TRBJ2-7	CASSFRQGPYYEQYF	TGTGCCAGCAGTTTCCGACAGGGCCCTTACTACGAGCAGTACTTC
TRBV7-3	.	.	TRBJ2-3	CASSLSPSTDTQYF	TGTGCCAGCAGCTTATCGCCTAGCACAGATACGCAGTATTTT
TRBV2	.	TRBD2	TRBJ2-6	CASSAPSGGTSGANVLTF	TGTGCCAGCAGTGCCCCTTCGGGGGGGACGTCGGGGGCCAACGTCCTGACTTTC